Each of the 30 T cell receptor beta chains below was sequenced from the same sample in a study of blood T cell repertoires in COVID-19. The assay was immunoSEQ multiplex PCR, and TCRdb's table has in-frame clones only and misses some. The sample yields 92,000 or so clones, about nine tenths seen once. The sequencing sample was made of peripheral blood. The receptors were sampled from a man in his fifties or sixties with acute or convalescent COVID-19.

The chain uses TRBV19 and TRBJ1-2; D may be TRBD1 (6 bases). Trimming shortened V by 4 bases and J by 4 bases, and 19 bases separated the two germline ends. Per the germline V gene, CDR1 is LNHDA and CDR2 is SQIVND (reference sequence). The CDR3 consists of 16 residues. CDR3 amino acids: CASSTTIQGRGYGYTF. CDR3 DNA sequence: TGTGCCAGTAGTACAACTATACAGGGACGGGGCTATGGCTACACCTTC.

The chain carries TRBV24-1 and TRBJ2-1, with 7 bases fitting TRBD2. V shed 4 bases, J shed 12 bases, and the junction held 14 bases outside the gene matches. This CDR3 comprises 15 residues. CDR1 KGHDR and CDR2 SFDVKD come from the germline V gene. Here the CDR3 DNA reads TGTGCCACCAGTGAAACGGGAGGATCTACAATGAGGCAGTTCTTC. This encodes CATSETGGSTMRQFF.

The genes are TRBV19 and TRBJ1-2; D is possibly TRBD1 (6 bases). V lost 3 bases and J 3 bases, leaving 14 bases between the germline ends. Germline V gives CDR1 LNHDA, CDR2 SQIVND (reference sequence). The CDR3 length is 15 residues. DNA for the CDR3: TGTGCCAGTAGTATGGGGCGGGGGCGCGACTATGGCTACACCTTC. Its translation is CASSMGRGRDYGYTF.

The chain employs TRBV14 and TRBJ2-1, with 10 bases lining up with TRBD2. The CDR3 has 16 amino acids. V lost 6 bases, J lost 7 bases, and 12 bases stayed unmatched. CDR1 and CDR2 (germline): SGHDN, FVKESK. The CDR3, as DNA: TGTGCCAGCAGTTTCGCCCCTCTAGCGGGAGTGAATGAGCAGTTCTTC. Encoded protein: CASSFAPLAGVNEQFF.

The V gene is TRBV24-1, the J gene TRBJ2-3; TRBD2 aligns across 12 bases. The ends lost 3 bases at V and 1 base at J; junction bases unmatched: 1. This CDR3 has 16 amino acids. Germline CDR1 KGHDR, CDR2 SFDVKD. The DNA for the CDR3 is TGTGCCACCAGTGATCGGACTAGCGGGGGCACAGATACGCAGTATTTT. Protein: CATSDRTSGGTDTQYF.

Only one count was recorded for this clone. The V gene is TRBV11-3, the J gene TRBJ2-2; D is uncertain. Germline CDR1 reads SGHNT; CDR2 reads YENEEA. Between the trimmed V and J ends, which lost 5 bases and 4 bases, there was a span of 11 bases. This CDR3 contains 14 residues. Here the CDR3 DNA reads TGTGCCAGCAGCCAGAAAACGGGCACCGGGGAGCTGTTTTTT. It codes for CASSQKTGTGELFF.

This CDR3 is CASKQQDNSPLHF. CDR3 bases: TGTGCCAGTAAACAGCAGGATAATTCACCCCTCCACTTT. V is TRBV19 and J is TRBJ1-6; no clear D gene. The germline V gene encodes CDR1 LNHDA and CDR2 SQIVND (reference sequence). With 7 bases removed from V and 5 bases from J, the gap between germline ends came to 9 bases. The CDR3 consists of 13 residues.

This chain uses TRBV15 with TRBJ2-1; D uncertain. This CDR3 is built from 11 residues. V was pared by 5 bases and J by 4 bases, with 3 bases between. Germline CDR1 is LNHNV and CDR2 is YYDKDF (reference sequence). The CDR3 sequence: CATSQYNEQFF. DNA for the CDR3: TGTGCCACCAGCCAATACAATGAGCAGTTCTTC.

V usage is TRBV5-6 and J usage is TRBJ2-7; no definite D call. Per the germline V gene, CDR1 is SGHDT and CDR2 is YYEEEE. The CDR3 consists of 12 residues. Trimming removed 1 base at V and 3 bases at J, with 5 bases between. Written as DNA, the CDR3 is TGTGCCAGCAGCTTGTTCGGCTACGAGCAGTACTTC. Protein product: CASSLFGYEQYF. The complete variable domain, with remaining parts taken from reference TRBV5-6 and TRBJ2-7, reads DAGVTQSPTHLIKTRGQQVTLRCSPKSGHDTVSWYQQALGQGPQFIFQYYEEEERQRGNFPDRFSGHQFPNYSSELNVNALLLGDSALYLCASSLFGYEQYFGPGTRLTVT.

V gene TRBV5-1 combines with J gene TRBJ1-4; possible D gene TRBD1, 5 bases. Per the germline V gene, CDR1 is SGHRS and CDR2 is YFSETQ. The CDR3 consists of 15 residues. Trimming took 1 base from V and 7 from J, leaving 14 bases between them. For the CDR3, the DNA is TGCGCCAGCAGCTTGTGGGGCAGATCGGGTGAAAAACTGTTTTTT. Translated, it gives CASSLWGRSGEKLFF.

Here the CDR3 reads CATSVRQGRNEQFF. The DNA of the CDR3 is TGTGCCACCAGTGTCAGACAGGGTAGGAATGAGCAGTTCTTC. The gene calls are TRBV24-1 and TRBJ2-1, with 7 bases identical to TRBD1. This CDR3 contains 14 residues. Germline CDR1 KGHDR, CDR2 SFDVKD. The ends lost 5 bases at V and 7 bases at J; junction bases unmatched: 7.

The chain recombines TRBV29-1 with TRBJ1-4; TRBD1 is a possible D gene (6 bases). There are 13 residues in the CDR3. The V and J ends lost 7 bases and 4 bases respectively, with 13 bases between them. Per germline, CDR1 SQVTM and CDR2 ANQGSEA. The CDR3 DNA reads as TGCAGCGCTGGAGCCAGGGGTAATGAAAAACTGTTTTTT. Translation gives CSAGARGNEKLFF.

This clone showed up just once. The chain links TRBV10-2 to TRBJ2-1, with 8 bases aligning to TRBD2. CDR3 length: 15 residues. With V trimmed by 2 bases and J by 6 bases, 6 bases remained unmatched. Germline-derived CDR1 and CDR2 are WSHSY and SAAADI. CDR3 nucleotides: TGCGCCAGCAGTGAGAGAACTAGCGGTCTCAATGAGCAGTTCTTC. Its translation: CASSERTSGLNEQFF.

The rearrangement joins TRBV5-4 to TRBJ1-4; a weak D match, TRBD1 (6 bases). Germline loops: CDR1 SGHNT, CDR2 YYREEE (reference sequence). The CDR3 covers 16 residues. Deletions cut 4 bases from V and 0 bases from J, with 13 bases between. CDR3 loop: CASSPGGLATNEKLFF. CDR3 DNA: TGTGCCAGCAGCCCCGGGGGGCTAGCAACTAATGAAAAACTGTTTTTT.

This chain uses TRBV7-9 with TRBJ2-5; 15 bases line up with TRBD2. V was pared by 5 bases and J by 5 bases, with 6 bases of the junction left unmatched. There are 16 residues in the CDR3. Per germline, CDR1 SEHNR and CDR2 FQNEAQ (reference sequence). The DNA of the CDR3 is TGTGCCAGCAGCGGAGGACTAGCGGGAGGGGGTGAGACCCAGTACTTC. This codes for CASSGGLAGGGETQYF.

CDR3 sequence: CASSYLEREGGESYNEQFF. CDR3 DNA: TGTGCCAGCAGTTATCTAGAGCGGGAGGGAGGGGAATCCTACAATGAGCAGTTCTTC. The chain carries TRBV7-3 and TRBJ2-1; 10 nucleotides line up with TRBD2. The V gene end was trimmed by 6 bases and the J gene end by 1 base; junction bases not matched to a gene: 15. Germline loops: CDR1 SGHTA, CDR2 FQGTGA. The CDR3 length is 19 residues.

CDR3 residues: CASSETGYNQPQHF. CDR3 nucleotide sequence: TGTGCCAGCAGTGAAACGGGATACAATCAGCCCCAGCATTTT. The chain uses TRBV2 and TRBJ1-5; no definite D call. The CDR3 has 14 residues. The germline V gene encodes CDR1 SNHLY and CDR2 FYNNEI. V was trimmed by 2 bases and J by 3 bases, leaving 8 bases between them. Combining the CDR3 with reference TRBV2 and TRBJ1-5 gives the whole variable domain EPEVTQTPSHQVTQMGQEVILRCVPISNHLYFYWYRQILGQKVEFLVSFYNNEISEKSEIFDDQFSVERPDGSNFTLKIRSTKLEDSAMYFCASSETGYNQPQHFGDGTRLSIL.

This chain connects TRBV6-5 to TRBJ1-1, with D tentatively TRBD1 (6 bases). The CDR3 covers 14 residues. Germline V lookup: CDR1 MNHEY, CDR2 SVGAGI. Trimming cost V 7 bases and J 4 bases, with 16 bases left between them. The CDR3 DNA reads TGTGCCAGCAATAGTCCAAGGGGGTCCACTGAAGCTTTCTTT. Its protein is CASNSPRGSTEAFF.

The gene calls are TRBV12-3 or TRBV12-4 and TRBJ1-6; possible D gene TRBD1, 5 bases. The V and J ends lost 4 bases and 7 bases respectively, with 8 bases between them. The CDR3 is 13 amino acids. The CDR3 loop is CASSSRQNSPLHF. CDR3 bases: TGTGCCAGCAGTTCGCGACAGAATTCACCCCTCCACTTT.

This chain links TRBV11-2 with TRBJ2-3, with D possibly matching TRBD2 (5 bases). Trimming removed 2 bases from V and 0 bases from J, with 9 bases in between. The CDR3 is made up of 15 amino acids. CDR1 is SGHAT and CDR2 is FQNNGV in the germline V gene. In DNA form, the CDR3 reads TGTGCCAGCAGCTTAAGAGGGTCTAGCACAGATACGCAGTATTTT. Translated: CASSLRGSSTDTQYF.

The chain has TRBV3-1 (or the pseudogene TRBV3-2) and TRBJ2-7; 7 nucleotides align to TRBD2. With V trimmed by 4 bases and J by 2 bases, 8 bases remained unmatched. The length of the CDR3 is 15 residues. Germline V gene lookup returns CDR1 LGHDT and CDR2 YNNKEL (reference sequence). The CDR3 reads CASSRPGLDPYEQYF. Here the CDR3 DNA reads TGTGCCAGCAGCCGACCCGGACTAGACCCCTACGAGCAGTACTTC.

The J gene is TRBJ2-1, the V gene TRBV6-5, with D maybe TRBD2 (5 bases). Deletions cut 6 bases from V and 0 bases from J, with 12 bases between. CDR3 size: 15 residues. The germline gives CDR1 MNHEY, CDR2 SVGAGI. The CDR3 loop is CASSRGESSYNEQFF. CDR3 nucleotide sequence: TGTGCCAGCAGCCGGGGAGAGAGCTCCTACAATGAGCAGTTCTTC.

This sequence joins TRBV6-5 and TRBJ2-7; 8 nucleotides line up with TRBD2. There are 14 residues in the CDR3. Looked up from germline, CDR1 is MNHEY and CDR2 is SVGAGI. The V and J ends lost 5 bases and 4 bases, in that order; junction bases with no gene match: 7. DNA for the CDR3: TGTGCCAGCAGTACTCTAGCGGGTAAGTACGAGCAGTACTTC. This encodes CASSTLAGKYEQYF.

J is TRBJ2-6 and V is TRBV6-2 or TRBV6-3, with D tentatively TRBD1 (6 bases). The ends were cut back, 0 bases at V and 0 bases at J, with 18 bases in the middle. The CDR3 length is 20 residues. Germline V CDR1 and CDR2: MNHEY, SVGEGT. The CDR3, as DNA: TGTGCCAGCAGTTACTCGATAGGACAGACCGAGGACTCTGGGGCCAACGTCCTGACTTTC. Translated: CASSYSIGQTEDSGANVLTF.

This clone was detected once. The chain employs TRBV10-2 and TRBJ2-2; 7 nucleotides match TRBD1. The J segment lost 7 bases and the V segment lost 6 bases, leaving 5 bases of the junction unmatched. The CDR3 extends over 13 amino acids. CDR1 and CDR2 (germline): WSHSY, SAAADI. The CDR3 DNA is TGCGCCAGCAGGACAGGGAGTATCGGGGAGCTGTTTTTT. Its translation is CASRTGSIGELFF.

The CDR3 region is CASSPRLGSAPLHF. The CDR3 DNA reads TGTGCCAGCAGCCCTCGTCTGGGGAGTGCACCCCTCCACTTT. The chain links TRBV3-1 (or the pseudogene TRBV3-2) to TRBJ1-6; no firm D call. This CDR3 has 14 amino acids. The germline CDR1 and CDR2 sequences are LGHDT and YNNKEL (reference sequence). Trimming cost V 4 bases and J 11 bases, with 15 bases left between them.

V and J are TRBV7-3 and TRBJ2-2; tentatively, D is TRBD2 (6 bases). Germline V gene data show CDR1 as SGHTA and CDR2 as FQGTGA. Deletions cut 2 bases from V and 5 bases from J, with 12 bases between. The CDR3 has 15 amino acids. CDR3 nucleotides: TGTGCCAGCAGCTTAGCGGGGAAGGGGACCGGGGAGCTGTTTTTT. Its translation is CASSLAGKGTGELFF.

This chain uses TRBV20-1 with TRBJ2-7; 11 positions match TRBD2. CDR1 is DFQATT, CDR2 SNEGSKA, per germline (reference sequence). Germline trimming cut 3 bases from V and 11 bases from J; bases unmatched to any gene: 9. CDR3 length: 13 residues. The CDR3 region is CSASLLAGAEEYF. The CDR3 nucleotides are TGCAGTGCTAGTCTACTAGCGGGGGCGGAGGAGTACTTC.

This rearrangement joins TRBV24-1 to TRBJ1-1; D is unclear. Between the trimmed V and J ends, which lost 9 bases and 1 base, there was a span of 5 bases. The CDR3 totals 11 residues. Germline CDR1 and CDR2: KGHDR and SFDVKD. This chain's CDR3 is CATRGNTEAFF. CDR3 DNA sequence: TGTGCCACCCGGGGGAACACTGAAGCTTTCTTT.

The chain couples TRBV10-3 to TRBJ2-2, with TRBD1 matching 9 bases. This CDR3 contains 17 residues. The germline V gene has CDR1 ENHRY and CDR2 SYGVKD. The J segment lost 4 bases and the V segment lost 0 bases, leaving 6 bases of the junction unmatched. In DNA form, the CDR3 reads TGTGCCATCAGTGAGTCTTTTGGACAGGGGAGCACCGGGGAGCTGTTTTTT. It yields the protein CAISESFGQGSTGELFF.